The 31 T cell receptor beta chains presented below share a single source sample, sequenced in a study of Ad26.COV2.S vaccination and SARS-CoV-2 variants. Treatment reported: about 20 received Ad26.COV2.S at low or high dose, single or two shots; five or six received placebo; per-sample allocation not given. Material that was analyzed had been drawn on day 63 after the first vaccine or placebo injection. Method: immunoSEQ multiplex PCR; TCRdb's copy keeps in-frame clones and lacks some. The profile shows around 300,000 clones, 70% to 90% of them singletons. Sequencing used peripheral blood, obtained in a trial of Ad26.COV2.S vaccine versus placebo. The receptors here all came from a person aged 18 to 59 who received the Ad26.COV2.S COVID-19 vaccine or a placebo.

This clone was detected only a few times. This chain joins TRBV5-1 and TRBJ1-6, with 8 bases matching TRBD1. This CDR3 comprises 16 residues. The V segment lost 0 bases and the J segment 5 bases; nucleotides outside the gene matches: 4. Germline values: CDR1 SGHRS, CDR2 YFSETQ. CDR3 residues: CASSLDRGENNSPLHF. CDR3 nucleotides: TGCGCCAGCAGCTTGGACAGGGGGGAAAATAATTCACCCCTCCACTTT.

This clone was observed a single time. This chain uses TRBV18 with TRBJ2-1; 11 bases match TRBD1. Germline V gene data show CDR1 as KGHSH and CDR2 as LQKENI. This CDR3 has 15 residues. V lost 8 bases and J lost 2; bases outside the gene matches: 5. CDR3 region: CASIPGQGAYNEQFF. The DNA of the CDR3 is TGTGCCAGCATTCCGGGACAGGGGGCCTACAATGAGCAGTTCTTC.

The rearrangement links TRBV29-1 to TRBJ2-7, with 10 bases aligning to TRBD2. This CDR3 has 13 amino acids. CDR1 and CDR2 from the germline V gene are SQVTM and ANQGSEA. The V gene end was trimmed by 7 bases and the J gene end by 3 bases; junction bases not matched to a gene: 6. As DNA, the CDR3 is TGCAGCGCCTCTAGCGGGGGACTCTACGAGCAGTACTTC. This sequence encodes CSASSGGLYEQYF.

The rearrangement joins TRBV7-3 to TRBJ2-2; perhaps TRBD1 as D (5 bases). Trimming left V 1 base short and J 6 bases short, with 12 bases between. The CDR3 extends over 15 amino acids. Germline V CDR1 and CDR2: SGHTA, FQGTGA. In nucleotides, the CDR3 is TGTGCCAGCAGCTTAAGGAGCAGGGCAGCCGGGGAGCTGTTTTTT. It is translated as CASSLRSRAAGELFF.

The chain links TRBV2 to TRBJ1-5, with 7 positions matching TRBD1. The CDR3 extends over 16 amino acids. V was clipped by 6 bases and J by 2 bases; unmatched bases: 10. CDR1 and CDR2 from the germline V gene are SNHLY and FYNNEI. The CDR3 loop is CASSTDRVRGNQPQHF. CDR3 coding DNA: TGTGCCAGCAGCACCGACAGGGTACGGGGCAATCAGCCCCAGCATTTT. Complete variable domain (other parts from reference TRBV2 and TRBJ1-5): EPEVTQTPSHQVTQMGQEVILRCVPISNHLYFYWYRQILGQKVEFLVSFYNNEISEKSEIFDDQFSVERPDGSNFTLKIRSTKLEDSAMYFCASSTDRVRGNQPQHFGDGTRLSIL.

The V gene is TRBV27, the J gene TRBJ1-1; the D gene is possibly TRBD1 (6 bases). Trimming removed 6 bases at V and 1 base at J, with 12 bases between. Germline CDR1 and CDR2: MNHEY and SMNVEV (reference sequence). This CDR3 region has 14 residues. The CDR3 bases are TGTGCCAGCAGCTTGGGAGGGGGGAACACTGAAGCTTTCTTT. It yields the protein CASSLGGGNTEAFF.

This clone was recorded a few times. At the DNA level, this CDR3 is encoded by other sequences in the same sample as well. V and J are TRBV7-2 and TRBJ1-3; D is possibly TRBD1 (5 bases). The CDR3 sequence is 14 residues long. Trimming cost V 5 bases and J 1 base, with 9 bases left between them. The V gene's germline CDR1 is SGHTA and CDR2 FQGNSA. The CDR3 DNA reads TGTGCCAGCAGCCCCCAGGGTTCTGGAAACACCATATATTTT. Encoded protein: CASSPQGSGNTIYF.

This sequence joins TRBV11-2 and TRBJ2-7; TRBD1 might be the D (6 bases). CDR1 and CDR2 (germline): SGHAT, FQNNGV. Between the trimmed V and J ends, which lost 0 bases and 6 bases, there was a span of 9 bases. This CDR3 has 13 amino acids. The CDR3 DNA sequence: TGTGCCAGCAGCTTAGACAGGGGTGGCGAGCAGTACTTC. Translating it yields CASSLDRGGEQYF.

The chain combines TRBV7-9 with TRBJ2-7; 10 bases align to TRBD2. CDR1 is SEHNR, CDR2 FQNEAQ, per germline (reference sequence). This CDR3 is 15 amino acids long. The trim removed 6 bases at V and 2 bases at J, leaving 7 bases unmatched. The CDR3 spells CASSPTGTSAYEQYF. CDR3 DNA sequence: TGTGCCAGCAGTCCGACCGGGACTAGCGCCTACGAGCAGTACTTC.

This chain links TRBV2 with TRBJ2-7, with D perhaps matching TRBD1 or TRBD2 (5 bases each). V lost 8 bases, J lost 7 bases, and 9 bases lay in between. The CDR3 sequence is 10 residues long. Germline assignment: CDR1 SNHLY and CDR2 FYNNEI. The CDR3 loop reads CASGGSEQYF. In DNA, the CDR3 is TGTGCCAGCGGGGGAAGTGAGCAGTACTTC.

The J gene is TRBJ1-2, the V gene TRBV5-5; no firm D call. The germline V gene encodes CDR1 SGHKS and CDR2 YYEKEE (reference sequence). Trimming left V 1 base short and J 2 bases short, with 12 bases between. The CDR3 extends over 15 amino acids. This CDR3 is CASSLLADPNYGYTF. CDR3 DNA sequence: TGTGCCAGCAGCTTGCTGGCAGACCCAAACTATGGCTACACCTTC. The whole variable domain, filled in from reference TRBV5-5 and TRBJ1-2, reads DAGVTQSPTHLIKTRGQQVTLRCSPISGHKSVSWYQQVLGQGPQFIFQYYEKEERGRGNFPDRFSARQFPNYSSELNVNALLLGDSALYLCASSLLADPNYGYTFGSGTRLTVV.

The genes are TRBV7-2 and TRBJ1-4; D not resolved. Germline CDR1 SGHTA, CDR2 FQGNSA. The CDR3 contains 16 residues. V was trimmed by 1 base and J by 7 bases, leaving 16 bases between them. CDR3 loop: CASSLESRRGSEKLFF. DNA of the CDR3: TGTGCCAGCAGCTTAGAATCCCGGCGGGGAAGTGAAAAACTGTTTTTT.

The CDR3, as DNA: TGTGCCAGCAGCTTCCCCTCCCGTTCGGAGACCCAGTACTTC. This gives the protein CASSFPSRSETQYF. The chain carries TRBV5-4 and TRBJ2-5; D gene uncertain. In germline, CDR1 is SGHNT, CDR2 YYREEE (reference sequence). The V end was cut by 2 bases, the J end by 5 bases, with 13 bases between. CDR3 size: 14 residues.

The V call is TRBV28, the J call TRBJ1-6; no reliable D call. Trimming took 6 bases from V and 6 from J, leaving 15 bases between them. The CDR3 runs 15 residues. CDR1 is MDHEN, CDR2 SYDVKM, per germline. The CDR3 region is CASSPEEGINSPLHF. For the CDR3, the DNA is TGTGCCAGCAGCCCGGAGGAGGGTATTAATTCACCCCTCCACTTT.

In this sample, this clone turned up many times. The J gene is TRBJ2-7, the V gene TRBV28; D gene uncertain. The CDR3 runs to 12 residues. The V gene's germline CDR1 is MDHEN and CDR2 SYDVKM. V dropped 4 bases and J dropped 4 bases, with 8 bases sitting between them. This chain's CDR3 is CASSSNGYEQYF. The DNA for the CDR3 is TGTGCCAGCAGTTCCAACGGGTACGAGCAGTACTTC.

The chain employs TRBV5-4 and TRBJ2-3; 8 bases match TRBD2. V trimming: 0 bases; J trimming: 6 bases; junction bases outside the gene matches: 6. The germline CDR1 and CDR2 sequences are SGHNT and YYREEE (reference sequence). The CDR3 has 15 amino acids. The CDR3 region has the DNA TGTGCCAGCAGCTTGGGCGGGGGGAACCAGGATACGCAGTATTTT. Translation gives CASSLGGGNQDTQYF.

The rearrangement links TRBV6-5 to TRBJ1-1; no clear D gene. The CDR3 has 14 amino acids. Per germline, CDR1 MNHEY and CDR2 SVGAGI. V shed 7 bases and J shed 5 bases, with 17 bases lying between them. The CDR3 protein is CASTKNGVGTEAFF. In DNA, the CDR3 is TGTGCCAGCACTAAGAACGGGGTGGGGACTGAAGCTTTCTTT.

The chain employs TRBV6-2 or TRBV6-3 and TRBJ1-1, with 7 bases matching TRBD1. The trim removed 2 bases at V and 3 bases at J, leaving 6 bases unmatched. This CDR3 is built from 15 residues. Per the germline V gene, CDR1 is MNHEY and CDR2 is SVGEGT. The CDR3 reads CASSYELRGHTEAFF. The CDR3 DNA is TGTGCCAGCAGTTACGAGTTGAGGGGGCACACTGAAGCTTTCTTT.

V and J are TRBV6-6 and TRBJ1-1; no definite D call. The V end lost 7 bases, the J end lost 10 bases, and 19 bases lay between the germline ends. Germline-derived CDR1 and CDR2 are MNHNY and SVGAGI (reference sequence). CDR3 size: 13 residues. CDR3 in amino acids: CASTPGGLYGAFF. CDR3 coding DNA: TGTGCCAGCACTCCCGGAGGGCTTTATGGAGCTTTCTTT.

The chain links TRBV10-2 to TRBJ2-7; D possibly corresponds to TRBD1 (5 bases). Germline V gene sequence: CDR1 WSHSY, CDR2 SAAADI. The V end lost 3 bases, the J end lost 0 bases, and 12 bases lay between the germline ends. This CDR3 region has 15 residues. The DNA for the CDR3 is TGCGCCAGCAGTGATACGGCAGGGTACTCCTACGAGCAGTACTTC. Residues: CASSDTAGYSYEQYF.

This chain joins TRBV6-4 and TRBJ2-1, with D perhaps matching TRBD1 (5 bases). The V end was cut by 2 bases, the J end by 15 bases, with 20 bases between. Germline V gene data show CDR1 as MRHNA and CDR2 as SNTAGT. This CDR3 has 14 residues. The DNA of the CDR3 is TGTGCCAGCAGTGACCCGGTGGCAGGCCAGGGTCGGTTCTTC. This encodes CASSDPVAGQGRFF.

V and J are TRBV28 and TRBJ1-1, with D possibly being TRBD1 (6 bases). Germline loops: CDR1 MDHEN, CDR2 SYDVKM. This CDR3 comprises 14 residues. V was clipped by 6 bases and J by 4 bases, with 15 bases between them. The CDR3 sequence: CASRVGGPFTEAFF. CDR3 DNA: TGTGCCAGCAGGGTCGGGGGGCCCTTCACTGAAGCTTTCTTT.

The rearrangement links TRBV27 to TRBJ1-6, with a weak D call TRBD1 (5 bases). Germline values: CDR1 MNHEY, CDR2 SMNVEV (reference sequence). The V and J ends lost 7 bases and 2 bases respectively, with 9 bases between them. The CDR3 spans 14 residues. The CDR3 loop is CASTRTPYNSPLHF. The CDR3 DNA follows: TGTGCCAGCACCCGGACACCCTATAATTCACCCCTCCACTTT.

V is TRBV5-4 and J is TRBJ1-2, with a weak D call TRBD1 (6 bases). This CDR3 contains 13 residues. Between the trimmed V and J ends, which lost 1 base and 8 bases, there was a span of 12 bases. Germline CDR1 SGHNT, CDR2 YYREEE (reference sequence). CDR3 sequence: CASSLSAGAGYTF. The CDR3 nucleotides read TGTGCCAGCAGCTTGTCGGCAGGGGCCGGCTACACCTTC. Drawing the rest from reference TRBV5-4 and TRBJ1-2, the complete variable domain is ETGVTQSPTHLIKTRGQQVTLRCSSQSGHNTVSWYQQALGQGPQFIFQYYREEENGRGNFPPRFSGLQFPNYSSELNVNALELDDSALYLCASSLSAGAGYTFGSGTRLTVV.

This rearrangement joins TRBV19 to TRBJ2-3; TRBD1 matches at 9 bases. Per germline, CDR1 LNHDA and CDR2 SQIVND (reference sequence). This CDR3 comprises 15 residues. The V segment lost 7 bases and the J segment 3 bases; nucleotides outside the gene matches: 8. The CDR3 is CASMRTGGATDTQYF. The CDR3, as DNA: TGTGCCAGTATGCGAACAGGGGGCGCGACAGATACGCAGTATTTT. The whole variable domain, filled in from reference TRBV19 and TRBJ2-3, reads DGGITQSPKYLFRKEGQNVTLSCEQNLNHDAMYWYRQDPGQGLRLIYYSQIVNDFQKGDIAEGYSVSREKKESFPLTVTSAQKNPTAFYLCASMRTGGATDTQYFGPGTRLTVL.

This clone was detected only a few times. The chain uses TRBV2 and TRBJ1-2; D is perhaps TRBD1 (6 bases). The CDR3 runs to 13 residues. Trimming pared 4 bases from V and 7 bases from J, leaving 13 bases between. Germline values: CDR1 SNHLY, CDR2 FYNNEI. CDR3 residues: CASSGRGASGYTF. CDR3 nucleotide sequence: TGTGCCAGCAGTGGGCGGGGGGCCAGTGGCTACACCTTC. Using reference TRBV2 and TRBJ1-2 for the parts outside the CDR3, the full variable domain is EPEVTQTPSHQVTQMGQEVILRCVPISNHLYFYWYRQILGQKVEFLVSFYNNEISEKSEIFDDQFSVERPDGSNFTLKIRSTKLEDSAMYFCASSGRGASGYTFGSGTRLTVV.

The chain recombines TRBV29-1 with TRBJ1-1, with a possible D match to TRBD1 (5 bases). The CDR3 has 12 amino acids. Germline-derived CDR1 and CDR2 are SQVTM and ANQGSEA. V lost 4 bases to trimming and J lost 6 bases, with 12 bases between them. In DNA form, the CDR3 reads TGCAGCGTTGTTCGGGGCGCGGCTGAAGCTTTCTTT. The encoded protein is CSVVRGAAEAFF. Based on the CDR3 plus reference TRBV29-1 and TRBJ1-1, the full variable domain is SAVISQKPSRDICQRGTSLTIQCQVDSQVTMMFWYRQQPGQSLTLIATANQGSEATYESGFVIDKFPISRPNLTFSTLTVSNMSPEDSSIYLCSVVRGAAEAFFGQGTRLTVV.

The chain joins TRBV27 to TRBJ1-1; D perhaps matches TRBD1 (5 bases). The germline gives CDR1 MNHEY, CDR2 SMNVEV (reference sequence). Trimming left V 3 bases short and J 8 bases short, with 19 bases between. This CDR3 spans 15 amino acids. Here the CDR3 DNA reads TGTGCCAGCAGTTTCCATGGGGGGGGAGTCGAAGAAGCTTTCTTT. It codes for CASSFHGGGVEEAFF.

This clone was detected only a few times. The CDR3 nucleotides are TGTGCCAGCAGCCCTGGGGAGGGGGGGATTACGACCAACGTCCTGACTTTC. Its translation: CASSPGEGGITTNVLTF. J is TRBJ2-6 and V is TRBV7-9; the D gene is possibly TRBD2 (7 bases). V was pared by 5 bases and J by 8 bases, with 22 bases between. The CDR3 loop spans 17 amino acids. Germline CDR1 and CDR2: SEHNR and FQNEAQ (reference sequence).

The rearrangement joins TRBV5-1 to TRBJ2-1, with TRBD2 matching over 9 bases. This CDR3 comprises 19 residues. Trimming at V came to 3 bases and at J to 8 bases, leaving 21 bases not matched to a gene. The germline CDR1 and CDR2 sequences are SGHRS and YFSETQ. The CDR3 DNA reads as TGCGCCAGCAGCTCGCCGATCTTCGAAGCGGGAGGTGGGTTGGATGAGCAGTTCTTC. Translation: CASSSPIFEAGGGLDEQFF.

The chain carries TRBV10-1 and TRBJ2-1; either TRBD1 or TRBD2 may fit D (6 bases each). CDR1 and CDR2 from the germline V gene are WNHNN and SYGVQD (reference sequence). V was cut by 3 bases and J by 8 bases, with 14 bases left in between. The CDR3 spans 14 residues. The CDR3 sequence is CASSDGGPRDEQFF. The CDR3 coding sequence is TGCGCCAGCAGTGACGGGGGCCCAAGGGATGAGCAGTTCTTC.